This passage covers 27 T cell receptor beta chains from one sample sequenced in a study of blood T cell repertoires in COVID-19. The assay was immunoSEQ multiplex PCR, and TCRdb's table has in-frame clones only and misses some. The top ten clones hold about a tenth of a sample with 150,000 to 200,000 clones, 81% of them seen once. Material for sequencing was peripheral blood. These receptors were collected from a human donor in a cohort sampled during active COVID-19.

V is TRBV6-6 and J is TRBJ1-5, with D unclear. V was trimmed by 6 bases and J by 4 bases, leaving 13 bases between them. Germline V gene data show CDR1 as MNHNY and CDR2 as SVGAGI (reference sequence). The CDR3 runs to 14 residues. CDR3 protein: CASRDPRWNQPQHF. The CDR3 nucleotides are TGTGCCAGCAGAGACCCGAGGTGGAATCAGCCCCAGCATTTT.

The V gene is TRBV16, the J gene TRBJ1-3; D is possibly TRBD1 (5 bases). The V and J ends lost 4 bases and 3 bases respectively, with 16 bases between them. The germline V gene has CDR1 KGHSY and CDR2 FQNENV. The length of the CDR3 is 16 residues. The CDR3 nucleotides are TGTGCCAGCAGCCTCTCAGTTCAGGGTCGTGGAAACACCATATATTTT. The encoded protein is CASSLSVQGRGNTIYF. Using reference TRBV16 and TRBJ1-3 for the parts outside the CDR3, the full variable domain is GEEVAQTPKHLVRGEGQKAKLYCAPIKGHSYVFWYQQVLKNEFKFLISFQNENVFDETGMPKERFSAKCLPNSPCSLEIQATKLEDSAVYFCASSLSVQGRGNTIYFGEGSWLTVV.

The chain couples TRBV19 to TRBJ2-3; D gene unclear. Germline values: CDR1 LNHDA, CDR2 SQIVND (reference sequence). V shed 5 bases and J shed 4 bases, with 7 bases lying between them. The CDR3 contains 12 residues. The CDR3 region is CASSVLADTQYF. Written as DNA, the CDR3 is TGTGCCAGTAGTGTTCTAGCAGATACGCAGTATTTT.

The rearrangement links TRBV28 to TRBJ2-1; unclear D gene. Trimming pared 3 bases from V and 4 bases from J, leaving 16 bases between. The germline V gene has CDR1 MDHEN and CDR2 SYDVKM. The CDR3 runs to 16 residues. Written as DNA, the CDR3 is TGTGCCAGCAGTTTTTCCTATGGGCAAGGTTACAATGAGCAGTTCTTC. Encoded protein: CASSFSYGQGYNEQFF. The full variable domain, with the rest looked up from reference TRBV28 and TRBJ2-1, is DVKVTQSSRYLVKRTGEKVFLECVQDMDHENMFWYRQDPGLGLRLIYFSYDVKMKEKGDIPEGYSVSREKKERFSLILESASTNQTSMYLCASSFSYGQGYNEQFFGPGTRLTVL.

The chain uses TRBV5-1 and TRBJ1-2; D perhaps matches TRBD1 (6 bases). Deletions cut 3 bases from V and 5 bases from J, with 14 bases between. Germline values: CDR1 SGHRS, CDR2 YFSETQ. The CDR3 is 14 residues long. The CDR3 sequence: CASSSTGSGYGYTF. As DNA, the CDR3 is TGCGCCAGCAGCTCCACAGGGTCGGGGTATGGCTACACCTTC.

V is TRBV7-8 and J is TRBJ2-7, with 10 bases aligning to TRBD2. Germline V lookup: CDR1 SGHVS, CDR2 FQNEAQ. The CDR3 consists of 17 residues. J gave up 3 bases and V 5 bases, and 13 bases lay outside the gene matches. CDR3 loop: CASSPRLAGAGLYEQYF. CDR3 bases: TGTGCCAGCAGCCCAAGGCTAGCGGGGGCCGGTCTCTACGAGCAGTACTTC.

This chain links TRBV20-1 with TRBJ2-1, with D perhaps TRBD2 (6 bases). CDR3 length equals 17 residues. Germline V gene lookup returns CDR1 DFQATT and CDR2 SNEGSKA (reference sequence). V shed 3 bases and J shed 9 bases, with 27 bases lying between them. CDR3 in DNA: TGCAGTGCTAGTGATGGGCGGGACTCCCAAAGACGTACTGAGCAGTTCTTC. Protein: CSASDGRDSQRRTEQFF.

The chain recombines TRBV6-2 or TRBV6-3 with TRBJ1-2; the D is unclear. Trimming shortened V by 2 bases and J by 5 bases, and 6 bases separated the two germline ends. The CDR3 is 12 amino acids. The germline CDR1 and CDR2 sequences are MNHEY and SVGEGT. Here the CDR3 DNA reads TGTGCCAGCAGTTACGCCGGGTATGGCTACACCTTC. It codes for CASSYAGYGYTF.

This clone appeared a single time. This chain joins TRBV6-5 and TRBJ1-5; D call uncertain. Between the trimmed V and J ends, which lost 10 bases and 5 bases, there was a span of 21 bases. Germline values: CDR1 MNHEY, CDR2 SVGAGI. This CDR3 spans 15 amino acids. This CDR3 is CATGGGGAGDQPQHF. The CDR3 DNA sequence: TGTGCCACCGGCGGTGGAGGTGCGGGCGATCAGCCCCAGCATTTT.

This clone occurred once. This chain links TRBV29-1 with TRBJ2-7, with D unresolved. The germline V gene has CDR1 SQVTM and CDR2 ANQGSEA. CDR3 size: 11 residues. The V end was cut by 4 bases, the J end by 5 bases, with 9 bases between. The CDR3 is CSVVAQNEQYF. In nucleotides, the CDR3 is TGCAGCGTTGTGGCACAGAACGAGCAGTACTTC.

The rearrangement joins TRBV4-3 to TRBJ1-2, with unresolved D. Trimming pared 4 bases from V and 13 bases from J, leaving 16 bases between. CDR3 size: 12 residues. Germline V gene sequence: CDR1 LGHNA, CDR2 YSLEER. CDR3: CASSPGRRVVTF. The CDR3 DNA reads as TGCGCCAGCAGCCCCGGGAGGCGAGTCGTCACCTTC.

The chain employs TRBV7-2 and TRBJ2-7, with D maybe TRBD2 (6 bases). Trimming pared 2 bases from V and 4 bases from J, leaving 12 bases between. The germline gives CDR1 SGHTA, CDR2 FQGNSA. This CDR3 region has 14 residues. CDR3: CASSLSGSRYEQYF. Here the CDR3 DNA reads TGTGCCAGCAGCTTATCCGGGAGCAGATACGAGCAGTACTTC.

The chain employs TRBV3-1 (or the pseudogene TRBV3-2) and TRBJ2-3; D perhaps matches TRBD2 (6 bases). Trimming pared 3 bases from V and 1 base from J, leaving 11 bases between. Germline CDR1 LGHDT, CDR2 YNNKEL (reference sequence). The length of the CDR3 is 15 residues. CDR3 in amino acids: CASSQISGGTDTQYF. CDR3 nucleotide sequence: TGTGCCAGCAGCCAGATTAGCGGTGGCACAGATACGCAGTATTTT.

V gene TRBV7-2 combines with J gene TRBJ2-1; 13 bases fit TRBD2. This CDR3 is built from 13 residues. CDR1 is SGHTA and CDR2 is FQGNSA in the germline V gene. V lost 5 bases to trimming and J lost 16 bases; unmatched junction nucleotides: 8. The CDR3 coding sequence is TGTGCCAGCAGCCCCGGGACTAGCGGGACTACATTCTTC. Encoded protein: CASSPGTSGTTFF.

The chain joins TRBV6-6 to TRBJ2-7; possibly TRBD2 for D (5 bases). V dropped 1 base and J dropped 3 bases, with 10 bases sitting between them. The CDR3 extends over 14 amino acids. CDR1 and CDR2 from the germline V gene are MNHNY and SVGAGI (reference sequence). The CDR3 reads CASSYWSGSYEQYF. CDR3 nucleotide sequence: TGTGCCAGCAGTTACTGGAGCGGTAGCTACGAGCAGTACTTC.

The gene calls are TRBV3-1 (or the pseudogene TRBV3-2) and TRBJ1-5; D is unresolved. The CDR3 extends over 15 amino acids. CDR1 LGHDT and CDR2 YNNKEL come from the germline V gene (reference sequence). V was clipped by 1 base and J by 4 bases, with 11 bases between them. CDR3 DNA sequence: TGTGCCAGCAGCCAAGGGGTATTGAGGAATCAGCCCCAGCATTTT. It codes for CASSQGVLRNQPQHF.

This chain connects TRBV27 to TRBJ2-2; 10 bases line up with TRBD2. CDR3 size: 17 residues. Germline CDR1 MNHEY, CDR2 SMNVEV (reference sequence). V shed 7 bases, J shed 9 bases, and the junction held 17 bases outside the gene matches. The CDR3 reads CASTLWIASGRFWELFF. For the CDR3, the DNA is TGTGCCAGCACCCTTTGGATAGCTAGCGGGAGATTCTGGGAGCTGTTTTTT.

The genes are TRBV30 and TRBJ2-1; TRBD2 is a possible D gene (5 bases). Germline CDR1 GTSNPN, CDR2 SVGIG (reference sequence). Trimming cost V 0 bases and J 7 bases, with 13 bases left between them. This CDR3 spans 14 amino acids. DNA of the CDR3: TGTGCCTGGAGTGTGGAGGCAGATCCGAATGAGCAGTTCTTC. It encodes CAWSVEADPNEQFF. The full variable domain, with the rest looked up from reference TRBV30 and TRBJ2-1, is SQTIHQWPATLVQPVGSPLSLECTVEGTSNPNLYWYRQAAGRGLQLLFYSVGIGQISSEVPQNLSASRPQDRQFILSSKKLLLSDSGFYLCAWSVEADPNEQFFGPGTRLTVL.

The rearrangement uses TRBV18 and TRBJ1-1; D perhaps matches TRBD1 (5 bases). The ends were cut back, 2 bases at V and 4 bases at J, with 14 bases in the middle. The CDR3 consists of 15 residues. Germline assignment: CDR1 KGHSH and CDR2 LQKENI. Written as DNA, the CDR3 is TGTGCCAGCTCACCAGGGCCCCAGGGAAGCACTGAAGCTTTCTTT. This sequence encodes CASSPGPQGSTEAFF.

The chain couples TRBV27 to TRBJ2-1; the match to TRBD1 covers 7 bases. The junction had 5 bases not matched to a gene; V was cut back by 5 bases and J by 1 base. The CDR3 covers 15 residues. Germline CDR1 reads MNHEY; CDR2 reads SMNVEV (reference sequence). CDR3 residues: CASSIYRGSYNEQFF. CDR3 coding DNA: TGTGCCAGCAGTATCTACAGGGGATCCTACAATGAGCAGTTCTTC.

V is TRBV19 and J is TRBJ1-2, with TRBD1 matching over 7 bases. This CDR3 contains 13 residues. V was clipped by 4 bases and J by 5 bases; unmatched bases: 4. CDR1 LNHDA and CDR2 SQIVND come from the germline V gene (reference sequence). The CDR3: CASSRGTAYGYTF. DNA of the CDR3: TGTGCCAGTAGTAGGGGGACAGCTTATGGCTACACCTTC. Full variable domain (outside the CDR3, taken from reference TRBV19 and TRBJ1-2): DGGITQSPKYLFRKEGQNVTLSCEQNLNHDAMYWYRQDPGQGLRLIYYSQIVNDFQKGDIAEGYSVSREKKESFPLTVTSAQKNPTAFYLCASSRGTAYGYTFGSGTRLTVV.

V gene TRBV7-9 combines with J gene TRBJ2-2, with 13 positions matching TRBD2. CDR1 and CDR2 (germline): SEHNR, FQNEAQ (reference sequence). This CDR3 spans 15 amino acids. The V segment lost 6 bases and the J segment 6 bases; nucleotides outside the gene matches: 4. CDR3: CASSRGTSGAGELFF. CDR3 DNA sequence: TGTGCCAGCAGTCGCGGGACTAGCGGGGCCGGGGAGCTGTTTTTT.

This clone has just a few counts. V gene TRBV14 combines with J gene TRBJ2-1; the D gene is possibly TRBD2 (7 bases). Looked up from germline, CDR1 is SGHDN and CDR2 is FVKESK. Between the trimmed V and J ends, which lost 8 bases and 4 bases, there was a span of 15 bases. This CDR3 contains 14 residues. The CDR3 is CASQGGGIYNEQFF. CDR3 DNA: TGTGCCAGCCAAGGGGGGGGGATTTACAATGAGCAGTTCTTC.

The rearrangement uses TRBV7-2 and TRBJ2-3, with D hard to call. CDR3 length: 13 amino acids. The V end was cut by 5 bases, the J end by 4 bases, with 10 bases between. Per germline, CDR1 SGHTA and CDR2 FQGNSA. The CDR3 nucleotides are TGTGCCAGCAGCACAATTGTGGCAGATACGCAGTATTTT. Translation gives CASSTIVADTQYF.

This clone showed up many times. The rearrangement links TRBV9 to TRBJ2-2; perhaps TRBD1 as D (5 bases). Trimming stripped 5 bases from V and 1 base from J, with 9 bases between. This CDR3 contains 14 residues. Germline V CDR1 and CDR2: SGDLS, YYNGEE. CDR3 sequence: CASRLTGNTGELFF. CDR3 coding DNA: TGTGCCAGCAGACTTACAGGGAACACCGGGGAGCTGTTTTTT. Filled out from reference TRBV9 and TRBJ2-2, the complete variable domain reads DSGVTQTPKHLITATGQRVTLRCSPRSGDLSVYWYQQSLDQGLQFLIQYYNGEERAKGNILERFSAQQFPDLHSELNLSSLELGDSALYFCASRLTGNTGELFFGEGSRLTVL.

V gene TRBV29-1 combines with J gene TRBJ1-1; possibly TRBD1 for D (5 bases). The V gene lost 5 bases and the J gene lost 4 bases, with 17 bases spanning the gap. This CDR3 region has 14 residues. The germline V gene encodes CDR1 SQVTM and CDR2 ANQGSEA. The CDR3 reads CSVSRGLGVTEAFF. The CDR3 DNA reads as TGCAGCGTTTCCCGGGGGTTAGGGGTCACTGAAGCTTTCTTT.

The chain links TRBV27 to TRBJ1-2; TRBD1 aligns across 7 bases. This CDR3 is built from 13 residues. After removal of 6 bases from V and 2 bases from J, the junction contained 3 bases not matched to a gene. CDR1 MNHEY and CDR2 SMNVEV come from the germline V gene (reference sequence). The CDR3 sequence is CASRPTGNYGYTF. For the CDR3, the DNA is TGTGCCAGCAGACCGACAGGGAACTATGGCTACACCTTC.